Below are 24 T cell receptor beta chains sequenced from a single sample in a study of T cells after yellow fever vaccination. TCRdb re-called the 5' RACE reads through MiXCR, storing one row per CDR3 protein. The profile shows some 290,000 distinct CDR3 sequences, about 10% of them singletons. The sample here was CD4+ T cells sorted from PBMCs, taken 45 days after the yellow fever booster vaccination. The receptors come from a man aged 18 to 29 who received the YFV17D yellow fever vaccine.

This clonotype was detected ten times or more. The chain joins TRBV6-2 or TRBV6-3 to TRBJ1-5; no reliable D call. This CDR3 spans 12 amino acids. The V end lost 5 bases, the J end lost 5 bases, and 7 bases lay between the germline ends. Germline CDR1 and CDR2: MNHEY and SVGEGT. CDR3: CASSQSYQPQHF. The CDR3 coding sequence is TGTGCCAGCAGTCAATCCTATCAGCCCCAGCATTTT.

The gene calls are TRBV6-6 and TRBJ2-7; possibly TRBD1 or TRBD2 for D (5 bases each). This CDR3 has 13 amino acids. In germline, CDR1 is MNHNY, CDR2 SVGAGI (reference sequence). V lost 8 bases and J 2 bases, leaving 13 bases between the germline ends. The CDR3 loop is CASGTRSTYEQYV. CDR3 nucleotide sequence: TGTGCCAGCGGGACCAGGAGTACCTACGAGCAGTACGTC.

At least ten counts were recorded for this clonotype. This rearrangement joins TRBV5-1 to TRBJ1-5; the D is unclear. The V and J ends lost 0 bases and 6 bases respectively, with 10 bases between them. In germline, CDR1 is SGHRS, CDR2 YFSETQ. CDR3 length: 14 residues. This CDR3 is CASSLAEGGQPQHF. The DNA of the CDR3 is TGCGCCAGCAGCTTGGCCGAGGGTGGTCAGCCCCAGCATTTT.

This clonotype was recorded a few times. The chain has TRBV5-1 and TRBJ1-4, with no clear D. This CDR3 has 16 amino acids. V was clipped by 0 bases and J by 7 bases, with 16 bases between them. Germline-derived CDR1 and CDR2 are SGHRS and YFSETQ. CDR3 nucleotides: TGCGCCAGCAGCTTGGCATCGCAGACTGTAATTGAAAAACTGTTTTTT. As protein: CASSLASQTVIEKLFF.

This clonotype showed up just a few times. The chain recombines TRBV7-9 with TRBJ2-7, with TRBD1 matching over 7 bases. Germline loops: CDR1 SEHNR, CDR2 FQNEAQ (reference sequence). V shed 10 bases, J shed 3 bases, and the junction held 9 bases outside the gene matches. The CDR3 extends over 13 amino acids. The CDR3 region is CAIEPGQNYEQYF. Here the CDR3 DNA reads TGTGCCATCGAGCCGGGACAGAACTACGAGCAGTACTTC.

Ten or more counts support this clonotype. This chain uses TRBV4-2 with TRBJ2-2; a possible D gene is TRBD1 (5 bases). The germline gives CDR1 LGHNA, CDR2 YNFKEQ. The CDR3 contains 13 residues. Trimming shortened V by 4 bases and J by 5 bases, and 8 bases separated the two germline ends. CDR3 sequence: CASSRDSTGELFF. The CDR3 bases are TGTGCCAGCAGCCGCGACAGTACCGGGGAGCTGTTTTTT.

This clonotype was found a few times. The genes are TRBV3-1 and TRBJ1-5, with no clear D. The CDR3 length is 15 residues. CDR1 and CDR2 (germline): LGHDT, YNNKEL (reference sequence). V was cut by 3 bases and J by 2 bases, with 11 bases left in between. CDR3 in DNA: TGTGCCAGCAGCCATGGAGGGTTGGGCAATCAGCCCCAGCATTTT. This codes for CASSHGGLGNQPQHF.

This clonotype was counted between two and nine times. The CDR3 reads CSARSDRDTEAFF. The CDR3 DNA reads as TGCAGTGCCCGCAGTGACAGGGACACTGAAGCTTTCTTT. The J gene is TRBJ1-1, the V gene TRBV20-1, with TRBD1 identical over 7 bases. The germline CDR1 and CDR2 sequences are DFQATT and SNEGSKA (reference sequence). There are 13 residues in the CDR3. Trimming at V came to 6 bases and at J to 3 bases, leaving 7 bases not matched to a gene.

This clonotype was seen only a few times. This chain uses TRBV6-1 with TRBJ1-4, with 7 bases fitting TRBD1. Looked up from germline, CDR1 is MNHNS and CDR2 is SASEGT. There are 14 residues in the CDR3. The ends lost 4 bases at V and 12 bases at J; junction bases unmatched: 11. CDR3 sequence: CASSAGTADPELFF. The CDR3 DNA reads TGTGCCAGCAGTGCCGGGACAGCGGACCCTGAACTGTTTTTT.

This clonotype has ten or more counts. The chain carries TRBV7-2 and TRBJ2-6; no reliable D call. V dropped 4 bases and J dropped 0 bases, with 4 bases sitting between them. This CDR3 is 14 amino acids long. Per the germline V gene, CDR1 is SGHTA and CDR2 is FQGNSA. For the CDR3, the DNA is TGTGCCAGCAGCTACAACTCTGGGGCCAACGTCCTGACTTTC. As protein: CASSYNSGANVLTF.

The chain combines TRBV5-1 with TRBJ2-3; no clear D. CDR1 and CDR2 from the germline V gene are SGHRS and YFSETQ. The V end lost 1 base, the J end lost 0 bases, and 12 bases lay between the germline ends. The CDR3 contains 16 residues. CDR3 nucleotides: TGCGCCAGCAGCTTGCTACGGGCTCTTAGCACAGATACGCAGTATTTT. Encoded protein: CASSLLRALSTDTQYF.

The CDR3 nucleotides are TGTGCCAGCTTAGGACAGGGCGAGACCCAGTACTTC. It yields the protein CASLGQGETQYF. J is TRBJ2-5 and V is TRBV5-5, with TRBD1 identical over 8 bases. J gave up 5 bases and V 7 bases, and 4 bases lay outside the gene matches. The CDR3 covers 12 residues. Germline CDR1 is SGHKS and CDR2 is YYEKEE (reference sequence).

The V and J genes are TRBV18 and TRBJ2-2; a possible D gene is TRBD1 (6 bases). The CDR3 runs to 14 residues. In germline, CDR1 is KGHSH, CDR2 LQKENI. Trimming pared 4 bases from V and 8 bases from J, leaving 14 bases between. The CDR3 region has the DNA TGTGCCAGCTCACAACTTCCCGGGACAGGGGAGCTGTTTTTT. Protein product: CASSQLPGTGELFF.

DNA of the CDR3: TGCGCCAGCAGCTTGGCCCCCGGGACCCAGTACAATGAGCAGTTCTTC. It codes for CASSLAPGTQYNEQFF. The chain combines TRBV5-1 with TRBJ2-1; D tentatively fits TRBD1 or TRBD2 (5 bases each). The V end lost 0 bases, the J end lost 4 bases, and 14 bases lay between the germline ends. CDR1 SGHRS and CDR2 YFSETQ come from the germline V gene. The CDR3 extends over 16 amino acids.

This clonotype was seen a handful of times. This sequence joins TRBV20-1 and TRBJ1-2; 9 bases map to TRBD1. V lost 0 bases and J lost 1; bases outside the gene matches: 3. Germline V gene sequence: CDR1 DFQATT, CDR2 SNEGSKA (reference sequence). The CDR3 is 15 amino acids. CDR3 sequence: CSARDRTGVNYGYTF. For the CDR3, the DNA is TGCAGTGCTAGAGATAGGACAGGGGTTAACTATGGCTACACCTTC.

This clonotype was seen repeatedly, ten times or more. The J gene is TRBJ2-3, the V gene TRBV7-2; D unclear. The V and J ends lost 2 bases and 4 bases respectively, with 4 bases between them. In germline, CDR1 is SGHTA, CDR2 FQGNSA. The CDR3 loop spans 12 amino acids. This chain's CDR3 is CASSLKADTQYF. The DNA of the CDR3 is TGTGCCAGCAGCTTAAAGGCAGATACGCAGTATTTT.

This CDR3 reads CASSWDQPANTEAFF. The CDR3 nucleotides are TGCGCCAGCAGCTGGGACCAGCCCGCGAACACTGAAGCTTTCTTT. The V gene is TRBV5-1, the J gene TRBJ1-1, with a weak D call TRBD1 (5 bases). From germline, CDR1 is SGHRS and CDR2 YFSETQ. Between the trimmed V and J ends, which lost 3 bases and 1 base, there was a span of 13 bases. This CDR3 is built from 15 residues.

This clonotype appeared a few times. This chain uses TRBV7-2 with TRBJ1-4, with D uncertain. V was shortened by 2 bases and J by 13 bases, with 11 bases between the two germline ends. CDR1 SGHTA and CDR2 FQGNSA come from the germline V gene. The CDR3 spans 12 residues. The CDR3 DNA reads as TGTGCCAGCAGCTTATACGGGGTTGGACTGTTTTTT. Its protein is CASSLYGVGLFF.

This clonotype was picked up a small number of times. The chain has TRBV2 and TRBJ2-3; 9 bases match TRBD2. Germline V CDR1 and CDR2: SNHLY, FYNNEI. J was trimmed by 6 bases and V by 6 bases; bases with no gene match: 10. This CDR3 has 15 residues. The CDR3, as DNA: TGTGCCAGCAGAACAGGACTAGCGCCGTTGGATACGCAGTATTTT. Protein: CASRTGLAPLDTQYF.

This sequence joins TRBV7-9 and TRBJ2-4; D gene unclear. CDR1 is SEHNR, CDR2 FQNEAQ, per germline (reference sequence). This CDR3 contains 12 residues. Trimming left V 6 bases short and J 6 bases short, with 9 bases between. The CDR3 sequence is CASSMSLNIQYF. For the CDR3, the DNA is TGTGCCAGCAGTATGTCGCTAAACATTCAGTACTTC. The whole variable domain, filled in from reference TRBV7-9 and TRBJ2-4, reads DTGVSQNPRHKITKRGQNVTFRCDPISEHNRLYWYRQTLGQGPEFLTYFQNEAQLEKSRLLSDRFSAERPKGSFSTLEIQRTEQGDSAMYLCASSMSLNIQYFGAGTRLSVL.

The chain employs TRBV18 and TRBJ2-4; D ambiguous. Trimming took 6 bases from V and 2 from J, leaving 11 bases between them. CDR3 size: 14 residues. Germline values: CDR1 KGHSH, CDR2 LQKENI. CDR3 coding DNA: TGTGCCAGCTCCGGGTCTCTAACCAAAAACATTCAGTACTTC. Translating gives CASSGSLTKNIQYF. The full variable domain, rest sourced from reference TRBV18 and TRBJ2-4, is NAGVMQNPRHLVRRRGQEARLRCSPMKGHSHVYWYRQLPEEGLKFMVYLQKENIIDESGMPKERFSAEFPKEGPSILRIQQVVRGDSAAYFCASSGSLTKNIQYFGAGTRLSVL.

This clonotype was detected a few times. The V and J genes are TRBV5-1 and TRBJ1-1; possibly TRBD1 for D (5 bases). Trimming shortened V by 2 bases and J by 1 base, and 21 bases separated the two germline ends. This CDR3 is 18 amino acids long. Per the germline V gene, CDR1 is SGHRS and CDR2 is YFSETQ. CDR3: CASSFPGGRGTPNTEAFF. For the CDR3, the DNA is TGCGCCAGCAGCTTCCCCGGGGGTAGGGGTACTCCGAACACTGAAGCTTTCTTT.

This clonotype has only a few counts. The rearrangement joins TRBV2 to TRBJ2-7, with 7 bases aligning to TRBD1. Germline assignment: CDR1 SNHLY and CDR2 FYNNEI. The CDR3 spans 12 residues. The junction had 4 bases not matched to a gene; V was cut back by 10 bases and J by 1 base. In nucleotides, the CDR3 is TGTGCCATTACAGGGGAATCCTACGAGCAGTACTTC. It yields the protein CAITGESYEQYF.

V gene TRBV24-1 combines with J gene TRBJ1-1, with D hard to call. The CDR3 runs to 13 residues. CDR1 and CDR2 from the germline V gene are KGHDR and SFDVKD. With 7 bases removed from V and 2 bases from J, the gap between germline ends came to 10 bases. The CDR3 DNA is TGTGCCACCAGAGGTTCAGACAACACTGAAGCTTTCTTT. This gives the protein CATRGSDNTEAFF.